This entry lists 17 T cell receptor beta chains sequenced from one sample in a study of blood T cell repertoires in COVID-19. Libraries were prepared by immunoSEQ multiplex PCR; TCRdb keeps only in-frame clonotypes and omits some of them. The repertoire holds fewer than 250,000 clones, with about 81% as singletons. Sample: PBMCs or T cells enriched from blood (not recorded which). These receptors all stem from a woman aged 25 to 39 who had recovered from COVID-19.

This rearrangement joins TRBV28 to TRBJ2-4; TRBD2 matches at 15 bases. From germline, CDR1 is MDHEN and CDR2 SYDVKM. The trim removed 3 bases at V and 3 bases at J, leaving 18 bases unmatched. The CDR3 is 22 residues long. CDR3 loop: CASSFLDWTSGRARGGKNIQYF. CDR3 in DNA: TGTGCCAGCAGTTTTCTCGACTGGACTAGCGGGAGGGCCAGGGGGGGCAAAAACATTCAGTACTTC.

This chain joins TRBV27 and TRBJ1-2; weak D call: TRBD1 (6 bases). CDR1 MNHEY and CDR2 SMNVEV come from the germline V gene (reference sequence). CDR3 length: 13 amino acids. V was shortened by 3 bases and J by 6 bases, with 11 bases between the two germline ends. Here the CDR3 reads CASSFQGRDGYTF. In DNA, the CDR3 is TGTGCCAGCAGTTTCCAGGGGAGGGATGGCTACACCTTC.

A single count supports this clone. The chain is built from TRBV2 and TRBJ2-2; 12 bases align to TRBD1. V lost 6 bases and J lost 5; bases outside the gene matches: 7. The CDR3 runs 16 residues. Germline V gives CDR1 SNHLY, CDR2 FYNNEI. The CDR3 sequence: CASRGTGGEMTGELFF. In nucleotides, the CDR3 is TGTGCCAGCAGGGGGACAGGGGGCGAAATGACCGGGGAGCTGTTTTTT.

V is TRBV11-2 and J is TRBJ1-1; D is undetermined. This CDR3 spans 14 amino acids. Germline CDR1 reads SGHAT; CDR2 reads FQNNGV. V was trimmed by 1 base and J by 2 bases, leaving 8 bases between them. The CDR3 here is CASSLVQYNTEAFF. The CDR3 DNA is TGTGCCAGCAGCTTAGTACAGTATAACACTGAAGCTTTCTTT.

This clone appeared once. The chain carries TRBV28 and TRBJ1-1; the D gene is possibly TRBD1 (5 bases). V shed 2 bases and J shed 6 bases, with 22 bases lying between them. This CDR3 region has 17 residues. Germline lookup yields CDR1 MDHEN and CDR2 SYDVKM. The CDR3 loop is CASSLNLRAGFTSEAFF. The CDR3 DNA reads as TGTGCCAGCAGTTTAAATCTACGGGCAGGGTTTACCTCTGAAGCTTTCTTT.

The count of this clone is one. The rearrangement uses TRBV5-6 and TRBJ1-1, with 7 bases matching TRBD1. Germline V gene data show CDR1 as SGHDT and CDR2 as YYEEEE. V gave up 3 bases and J gave up 4 bases; unmatched junction bases: 9. The CDR3 is 15 residues long. DNA of the CDR3: TGTGCCAGCAGCTCGACAGGGTCCCCCAGCACTGAAGCTTTCTTT. Amino acids: CASSSTGSPSTEAFF.

This chain uses TRBV3-1 (or the pseudogene TRBV3-2) with TRBJ1-5; D ambiguous. The germline V gene has CDR1 LGHDT and CDR2 YNNKEL (reference sequence). The CDR3 has 16 residues. The ends were cut back, 1 base at V and 7 bases at J, with 17 bases in the middle. Here the CDR3 DNA reads TGTGCCAGCAGCCAAGCCTTTGGGCAGGCTGGACAGCCCCAGCATTTT. This codes for CASSQAFGQAGQPQHF.

This clone was seen just once. The gene calls are TRBV28 and TRBJ2-3; 8 bases fit TRBD1. The CDR3 spans 15 residues. After removal of 5 bases from V and 5 bases from J, the junction contained 9 bases not matched to a gene. Germline V gives CDR1 MDHEN, CDR2 SYDVKM. The chain's CDR3 is CASSLQDRAIDTQYF. The CDR3 DNA follows: TGTGCCAGCAGTCTCCAGGACAGGGCGATAGATACGCAGTATTTT.

The chain joins TRBV24-1 to TRBJ2-1; D is unresolved. This CDR3 has 16 amino acids. Trimming removed 1 base from V and 0 bases from J, with 9 bases in between. Germline assignment: CDR1 KGHDR and CDR2 SFDVKD. The CDR3 DNA sequence: TGTGCCACCAGTGATTTATTACACAGCTCCTACAATGAGCAGTTCTTC. Translating gives CATSDLLHSSYNEQFF.

The chain joins TRBV10-1 to TRBJ2-3; 9 positions match TRBD2. This CDR3 has 15 amino acids. Germline CDR1 is WNHNN and CDR2 is SYGVQD (reference sequence). V shed 6 bases and J 5 bases; nucleotides not matched to a gene: 9. The CDR3 coding sequence is TGCGCCAGCAGCCTCCGGCGGGGGGGCCAAGATACGCAGTATTTT. Translation gives CASSLRRGGQDTQYF.

The rearrangement joins TRBV7-2 to TRBJ1-4; D gene unclear. The CDR3 has 16 amino acids. From germline, CDR1 is SGHTA and CDR2 FQGNSA. V lost 6 bases to trimming and J lost 2 bases, with 16 bases between them. The CDR3 DNA is TGTGCCAGCAGACCTAGAGCTGGAGTTACTAATGAAAAACTGTTTTTT. This gives the protein CASRPRAGVTNEKLFF.

The rearrangement joins TRBV2 to TRBJ2-3; 8 bases are shared with TRBD2. Germline V CDR1 and CDR2: SNHLY, FYNNEI. V lost 2 bases to trimming and J lost 7 bases; unmatched junction nucleotides: 14. The CDR3 loop spans 17 amino acids. CDR3 loop: CASSEPGGLEGGYTQYF. In nucleotides, the CDR3 is TGTGCCAGCAGTGAACCGGGGGGACTAGAGGGTGGCTATACGCAGTATTTT.

The chain employs TRBV4-2 and TRBJ2-3, with TRBD2 matching 12 bases. CDR3 length equals 16 residues. The ends lost 1 base at V and 3 bases at J; junction bases unmatched: 2. In germline, CDR1 is LGHNA, CDR2 YNFKEQ. The CDR3 DNA follows: TGTGCCAGCAGCCAAGGGCTAGCGGGGGGGACAGATACGCAGTATTTT. Protein sequence: CASSQGLAGGTDTQYF.

J is TRBJ2-2 and V is TRBV28; 7 nucleotides line up with TRBD1. V shed 2 bases, J shed 5 bases, and the junction held 2 bases outside the gene matches. Looked up from germline, CDR1 is MDHEN and CDR2 is SYDVKM. The CDR3 has 14 residues. For the CDR3, the DNA is TGTGCCAGCAGTTTAGAGGGGGCAACCGGGGAGCTGTTTTTT. The encoded protein is CASSLEGATGELFF.

Turning to this clone: At one of its ends the junction is not consistent with the germline gene, which may arise from a read error. V gene TRBV5-1 combines with J gene TRBJ2-6; the D gene is possibly TRBD1 (6 bases). The CDR3 is 14 amino acids. Germline V gene sequence: CDR1 SGHRS, CDR2 YFSETQ. The CDR3, as DNA: TGCGCCAGTACTCCGATAGTAGGGGGCAACGTCCTGACTTTC. It encodes CASTPIVGGNVLTF.

The rearrangement links TRBV19 to TRBJ2-3; TRBD2 matches at 9 bases. Germline values: CDR1 LNHDA, CDR2 SQIVND (reference sequence). The V segment lost 6 bases and the J segment 4 bases; nucleotides outside the gene matches: 5. The CDR3 runs to 14 residues. The CDR3 sequence: CASRDSGRPDTQYF. CDR3 nucleotide sequence: TGTGCCAGTAGAGATAGCGGGAGACCAGATACGCAGTATTTT.

This sequence joins TRBV19 and TRBJ2-2, with D possibly matching TRBD1 (6 bases). Germline V gene sequence: CDR1 LNHDA, CDR2 SQIVND (reference sequence). Trimming removed 10 bases from V and 7 bases from J, with 16 bases in between. CDR3 length: 13 residues. The CDR3 reads CATENRVNGELFF. DNA of the CDR3: TGTGCCACCGAGAACAGGGTGAACGGGGAGCTGTTTTTT.